The rows below give T cell receptor beta chains drawn from one sample of a study of cytomegalovirus exposure and HLA in healthy donors. TCRdb keeps only in-frame clones here, not all; method: immunoSEQ multiplex PCR. This table holds about 160,000 clones, about 80% found once. Material: PBMCs. The receptor set was obtained from a man under 40 in good health and CMV-seronegative. CDR3s include the opening cysteine and the closing phenylalanine or tryptophan. A D gene is named only where the DNA matches it firmly. Size is stated for part of the rows, as once, few or many counts, or as a class when the clone is expanded.

V gene	J gene	clone size	D gene	CDR3 DNA	CDR3 protein
TRBV4-1	TRBJ2-1	-	-	TGCGCCAGCAGCCAAGGCCCCTACAGGAATGAGCAGTTCTTC	CASSQGPYRNEQFF
TRBV5-4	TRBJ1-1	-	-	TGTGCCAGCAGCCAGGACATTAATATGGGGACTGAAGCTTTCTTT	CASSQDINMGTEAFF
TRBV5-1	TRBJ2-3	-	TRBD2	TGCGCCAGCAGCTTGCAAGCGGGAGGTCTCGTCGGTAGGGCAGATACGCAGTATTTT	CASSLQAGGLVGRADTQYF
TRBV27	TRBJ1-2	-	-	TGTGCCAGCAGTCCCCAGGCCCAGGGGAATGGCTACACCTTC	CASSPQAQGNGYTF
TRBV2	TRBJ1-1	-	-	TGTGCCAGCGGGACCGGGGGGTTGAACACTGAAGCTTTCTTT	CASGTGGLNTEAFF
TRBV25-1	TRBJ1-2	-	-	TGTGCCAGCAGTGAAGGTACGGACTATGGCTACACCTTC	CASSEGTDYGYTF
TRBV5-1	TRBJ2-7	-	-	TGCGCCAGCAGAATCGGAGGTTCCGAGCAGTACTTC	CASRIGGSEQYF
TRBV7-8	TRBJ1-5	-	-	TGTGCCAGCAGCCCCGGAAGACTGTATAGCAATCAGCCCCAGCATTTT	CASSPGRLYSNQPQHF
TRBV28	TRBJ2-2	once	TRBD1	TGTGCCAGCAGGAGACAGGGTGGGACCGGGGAGCTGTTTTTT	CASRRQGGTGELFF
TRBV27	TRBJ2-5	-	-	TGTGCCAGCAGTGGTGGGCGGGTATCAGAGACCCAGTACTTC	CASSGGRVSETQYF
TRBV7-3	TRBJ2-1	-	-	TGTGCCAGCAGCCTTAGCGCTCCGACTGAGCAGTTCTTC	CASSLSAPTEQFF
TRBV5-1	TRBJ2-7	-	TRBD2	TGCGCCAGCAGCTTGCTCGGGGGGAAGGAGCAGTACTTC	CASSLLGGKEQYF
TRBV7-2	TRBJ2-2	-	TRBD2	TGTGCCAGCAGCTTATTAGGACTAGCGGCTTCACTAAACACCGGGGAGCTGTTTTTT	CASSLLGLAASLNTGELFF
TRBV27	TRBJ2-1	-	TRBD2	TGTGCCAGCTCTTGGACTAGTGGGTACAATGAGCAGTTCTTC	CASSWTSGYNEQFF
TRBV5-1	TRBJ1-4	-	-	TGCGCCAGCAGCTTGACAGGGTGGGGTGAAAAACTGTTTTTT	CASSLTGWGEKLFF
TRBV7-2	TRBJ2-5	-	TRBD1	TGTGCCAGCAGCCCGGGACAGGGAAAGACCCAGTACTTC	CASSPGQGKTQYF
TRBV4-3	TRBJ2-3	-	-	TGCGCCAGCAGCCAAGATCCCCACACGTTTAGCACAGATACGCAGTATTTT	CASSQDPHTFSTDTQYF
TRBV28	TRBJ2-5	-	-	TGTGCCAGCAGTTTGACACAAGAGACCCAGTACTTC	CASSLTQETQYF
TRBV9	TRBJ1-2	-	TRBD1	TGTGCCAGCAGCGCGATGGGGGGACAGGCCTATGGCTACACCTTC	CASSAMGGQAYGYTF
TRBV7-9	TRBJ1-6	once	-	TGTGCCAGCAGCTTAGAGGGGCACTCACCCCTCCACTTT	CASSLEGHSPLHF
TRBV30	TRBJ2-1	-	TRBD2	TGTGCCTGGAGTGTAGGTAGCGGGTTTCACAATGAGCAGTTCTTC	CAWSVGSGFHNEQFF
TRBV10-3	TRBJ2-1	few	TRBD1	TGTGCCATCACCCCTACCCGCCGCCGGACAGGGGACTACAATGAGCAGTTCTTC	CAITPTRRRTGDYNEQFF
TRBV30	TRBJ2-7	-	-	TGTGCCTGGAGTGATCAGTTTAACTCCTACGAGCAGTACTTC	CAWSDQFNSYEQYF
TRBV4-2	TRBJ1-6	few	-	TGTGCCAGCAGCCGGGGGGGAGATTCACCCCTCCACTTT	CASSRGGDSPLHF
TRBV6-5	TRBJ2-7	few	-	TGTGCCAGCAGCCCCCTCCAGGCAGGGGGGTACGAGCAGTACTTC	CASSPLQAGGYEQYF
TRBV28	TRBJ1-4	-	-	TGTGCCATCACCGGGGGGTTTAATGAAAAACTGTTTTTT	CAITGGFNEKLFF
TRBV6-6	TRBJ1-2	-	-	TGTGCCAGCAGCCCACTGGGGGGTAACTATGGCTACACCTTC	CASSPLGGNYGYTF
TRBV19	TRBJ1-5	-	-	TGTGCCAGTAGCGCCCTAGGGGGCCAGCATTTT	CASSALGGQHF
TRBV7-3	TRBJ2-7	-	TRBD2	TGTGCCAGCAGCCGACTAGCGGGACCCGCCTACGAGCAGTACTTC	CASSRLAGPAYEQYF
TRBV28	TRBJ1-1	-	-	TGTGCCAGCAGTTTAGTGAGGTTAGGGAACACTGAAGCTTTCTTT	CASSLVRLGNTEAFF
TRBV5-4	TRBJ1-2	-	-	TGTGCCAGCAGCTTGGGGGCCTTAGGTAACTATGGCTACACCTTC	CASSLGALGNYGYTF
TRBV6-5	TRBJ1-3	-	-	TGTGCCAGCAGTTGGAGAGGCAGGGGATACGGAAACACCATATATTTT	CASSWRGRGYGNTIYF
TRBV28	TRBJ1-5	-	-	TGTGCCAGCAACATACAGGGTGGGTTTGGCAATCAGCCCCAGCATTTT	CASNIQGGFGNQPQHF
TRBV19	TRBJ2-1	-	-	-	CASSISAPNNEQFF
TRBV19	TRBJ1-1	-	-	TGTGCCAGTAGTATCACAGGCTTGAACACTGAAGCTTTCTTT	CASSITGLNTEAFF
TRBV28	TRBJ1-5	few	-	TGTGCCAGCAGTAAGCTCAGGGATAGCAATCAGCCCCAGCATTTT	CASSKLRDSNQPQHF
TRBV29-1	TRBJ2-1	once	TRBD1	TGCAGCTCTCTCCCCCAGGGGGCTTACCTCGAAAATGAGCAGTTCTTC	CSSLPQGAYLENEQFF
TRBV25-1	TRBJ2-7	-	TRBD1	TGTGCCAGCCGAAGACAGGGGGCCTACGAGCAGTACTTC	CASRRQGAYEQYF
TRBV5-6	TRBJ2-4	-	TRBD2	TGTGCCAGCAGCTTAGGGCAGGGAGGGGCCAAAAACATTCAGTACTTC	CASSLGQGGAKNIQYF
TRBV5-1	TRBJ2-3	-	TRBD2	TGCGCCAGCAGCTCCAGCGGGAGTTTCGCAGATACGCGGTATTTT	CASSSSGSFADTRYF